What follows is one T cell receptor beta chain and its context. This CDR3 contains 14 residues. The V end was cut by 3 bases, the J end by 7 bases, with 10 bases between. The germline CDR1 and CDR2 sequences are SGHDN and FVKESK. The sample originates from a study of CD8+ T cells in alopecia areata. Extraction and reverse transcription of RNA yielded cDNA as the sequencing template. TCRdb's table, derived via immunoSEQ multiplex PCR, lists solely in-frame clones and lacks some. The sample yields under 300,000 clones, around 67% seen once. The receptor's source is a human donor with alopecia areata. The V and J genes are TRBV14 and TRBJ1-6; possible D gene TRBD1, 6 bases. The sequencing here drew on CD4+ T cells sorted from blood, taken at week 0. CDR3 nucleotides: TGTGCCAGCAGCCAGGGACACCCAAATTCACCCCTCCACTTT. Translated: CASSQGHPNSPLHF.